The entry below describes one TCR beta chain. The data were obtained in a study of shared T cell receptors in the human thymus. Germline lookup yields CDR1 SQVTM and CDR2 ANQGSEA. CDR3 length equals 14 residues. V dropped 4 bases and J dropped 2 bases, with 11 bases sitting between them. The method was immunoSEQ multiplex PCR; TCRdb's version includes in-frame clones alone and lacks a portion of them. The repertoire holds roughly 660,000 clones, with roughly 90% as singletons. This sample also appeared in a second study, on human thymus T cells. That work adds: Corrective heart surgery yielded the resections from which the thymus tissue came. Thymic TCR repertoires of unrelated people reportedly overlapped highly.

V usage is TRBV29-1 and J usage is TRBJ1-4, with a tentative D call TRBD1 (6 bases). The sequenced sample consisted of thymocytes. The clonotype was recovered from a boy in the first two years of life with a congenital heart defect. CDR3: CSVATGGTNEKLFF. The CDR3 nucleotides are TGCAGCGTTGCTACGGGGGGCACTAATGAAAAACTGTTTTTT.